Reported below is one T cell receptor (beta chain). The antigen is unknown. The trim removed 3 bases at V and 4 bases at J, leaving 7 bases unmatched. From germline, CDR1 is SGHNT and CDR2 YYREEE (reference sequence). This CDR3 region has 16 residues. Selected pancreatic ductal adenocarcinoma patients had undergone surgery without neoadjuvant therapy. The assay was immunoSEQ multiplex PCR, and TCRdb's table has in-frame clones only and misses some. The top ten hold roughly 13% of the sample, which has 2,000 to 3,000 clones, 70% to 80% seen once. This sample was included in a study of T cells in pancreatic ductal adenocarcinoma. Study observations and caveats: Results skew toward the minority of patients with early-stage disease. Tumor and blood clonality did not differ significantly, about 0.112 versus 0.072. Tumor samples had fewer productive templates and about 8-fold fewer unique clonotypes than blood.

The V call is TRBV5-4, the J call TRBJ2-5; TRBD2 aligns across 12 bases. Sequenced material: pancreatic tumor tissue. This clonotype was sampled from a human donor with pancreatic ductal adenocarcinoma. In DNA form, the CDR3 reads TGTGCCAGCAGCTCCGGGACTAGCGGGTGGGGAGAGACCCAGTACTTC. It yields the protein CASSSGTSGWGETQYF.